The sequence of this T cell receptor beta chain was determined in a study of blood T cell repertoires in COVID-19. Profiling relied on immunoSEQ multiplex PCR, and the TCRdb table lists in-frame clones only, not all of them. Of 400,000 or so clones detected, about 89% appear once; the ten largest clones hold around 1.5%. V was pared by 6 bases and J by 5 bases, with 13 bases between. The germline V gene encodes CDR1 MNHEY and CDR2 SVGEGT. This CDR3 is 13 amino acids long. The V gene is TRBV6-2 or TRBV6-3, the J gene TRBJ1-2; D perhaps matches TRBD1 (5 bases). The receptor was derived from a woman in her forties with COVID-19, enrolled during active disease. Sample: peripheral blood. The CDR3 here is CASSPRTIYGYTF. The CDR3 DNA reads TGTGCCAGCAGCCCCCGGACAATTTATGGCTACACCTTC.